The 25 T cell receptor beta chains presented below share a single source sample, sequenced in a study of T cells in Graves' hyperthyroidism and ophthalmopathy. RNA transcripts served as the template for amplifying TCR beta CDR3 regions. TCR CDR3 regions were first amplified by RT-PCR with HTBI primers. TCRdb reprocessed the multiplex PCR reads via MiXCR and lists one record per CDR3 protein. The profile shows about 740,000 distinct CDR3 sequences, 14% of them singletons. Sequences were obtained from blood. These receptors came from a woman younger than 35 with Graves' hyperthyroidism.

This clonotype was counted only a few times. This sequence joins TRBV6-1 and TRBJ2-1; TRBD2 matches 10 bases. Trimming cost V 8 bases and J 12 bases; bases outside gene matches: 7. The CDR3 length is 12 residues. Germline lookup yields CDR1 MNHNS and CDR2 SASEGT. CDR3: CASRLAGVAQFF. DNA for the CDR3: TGTGCCAGCCGTCTAGCGGGAGTAGCGCAGTTCTTC.

This clonotype has more than one count but fewer than ten. The V gene is TRBV7-6, the J gene TRBJ1-3; D is unresolved. CDR1 is SGHVS, CDR2 FNYEAQ, per germline. Deletions cut 1 base from V and 5 bases from J, with 9 bases between. This CDR3 is built from 14 residues. DNA for the CDR3: TGTGCCAGCAGCTTAGGCTACGATCGAAACACCATATATTTT. It translates to CASSLGYDRNTIYF.

This clonotype was found many times. V gene TRBV6-1 combines with J gene TRBJ1-1; D is ambiguous. CDR3 length equals 12 residues. Germline values: CDR1 MNHNS, CDR2 SASEGT. V was shortened by 7 bases and J by 1 base, with 7 bases between the two germline ends. CDR3 in DNA: TGTGCCAGCACGGAATCGAACACTGAAGCTTTCTTT. It specifies CASTESNTEAFF.

The chain couples TRBV4-3 to TRBJ2-1; 8 bases are shared with TRBD1. The trim removed 3 bases at V and 0 bases at J, leaving 7 bases unmatched. CDR1 and CDR2 (germline): LGHNA, YSLEER. This CDR3 comprises 17 residues. Here the CDR3 reads CASSHSTTGGSYNEQFF. For the CDR3, the DNA is TGCGCCAGCAGCCACTCCACCACAGGGGGCTCCTACAATGAGCAGTTCTTC.

This clonotype appeared many times. CDR3 sequence: CASSLVPAGGPRETQYF. CDR3 bases: TGTGCCAGCAGCTTAGTGCCGGCGGGAGGACCTCGGGAGACCCAGTACTTC. The J gene is TRBJ2-5, the V gene TRBV7-2; 8 bases fit TRBD2. Trimming removed 1 base from V and 5 bases from J; junction bases left unmatched: 12. The CDR3 is made up of 17 amino acids. The germline gives CDR1 SGHTA, CDR2 FQGNSA.

The sample holds many counts of this clonotype. CDR3 nucleotide sequence: TGTGCCAGCAGCTTAGGAGCAGGGGAGGACCACGAGCAGTACTTC. Encoded protein: CASSLGAGEDHEQYF. The chain combines TRBV11-3 with TRBJ2-7, with D possibly being TRBD1 or TRBD2 (6 bases each). The germline V and J ends were trimmed by 1 base and 5 bases, with 15 bases remaining between them. CDR1 and CDR2 (germline): SGHNT, YENEEA. CDR3 length: 15 residues. Variable domain in full (rest from reference TRBV11-3 and TRBJ2-7): EAGVVQSPRYKIIEKKQPVAFWCNPISGHNTLYWYLQNLGQGPELLIRYENEEAVDDSQLPKDRFSAERLKGVDSTLKIQPAELGDSAVYLCASSLGAGEDHEQYFGPGTRLTVT.

This clonotype was observed a few times. The gene calls are TRBV12-3 or TRBV12-4 and TRBJ2-2; 10 nucleotides line up with TRBD2. The length of the CDR3 is 16 residues. The J segment lost 5 bases and the V segment lost 6 bases, leaving 9 bases of the junction unmatched. CDR3 sequence reads: CASSPLAGEGTGELFF. In DNA, the CDR3 is TGTGCCAGCAGCCCTCTAGCGGGAGAGGGGACCGGGGAGCTGTTTTTT.

This clonotype appeared many times. J is TRBJ2-1 and V is TRBV11-3, with 10 bases fitting TRBD2. The V gene end was trimmed by 4 bases and the J gene end by 7 bases; junction bases not matched to a gene: 7. The CDR3 spans 15 residues. CDR1 and CDR2 from the germline V gene are SGHNT and YENEEA. CDR3 sequence: CASSSGAGGPNEQFF. The CDR3 nucleotides are TGTGCCAGCAGCTCGGGAGCGGGAGGGCCTAATGAGCAGTTCTTC.

This clonotype was detected only a few times. J is TRBJ1-2 and V is TRBV18; possible D gene TRBD1, 6 bases. Germline assignment: CDR1 KGHSH and CDR2 LQKENI. CDR3 length: 14 residues. V gave up 2 bases and J gave up 4 bases, with 11 bases separating them. This CDR3 is CASSPRDIGYGYTF. CDR3 coding DNA: TGTGCCAGCTCACCAAGGGACATAGGCTATGGCTACACCTTC.

In its sample, this clonotype was seen a few times. The chain links TRBV4-2 to TRBJ2-5; TRBD2 matches at 12 bases. Germline trimming cut 1 base from V and 4 bases from J; bases unmatched to any gene: 16. Germline CDR1 and CDR2: LGHNA and YNFKEQ. This CDR3 spans 20 amino acids. CDR3 DNA: TGTGCCAGCAGCCAAGGTAAATCTCTGTCGACTAGCGGGAGAGGAGAGACCCAGTACTTC. Translation: CASSQGKSLSTSGRGETQYF.

This clonotype was recorded at least ten times. V gene TRBV2 combines with J gene TRBJ2-5; tentative D call: TRBD2 (6 bases). V was trimmed by 6 bases and J by 1 base, leaving 12 bases between them. CDR1 and CDR2 from the germline V gene are SNHLY and FYNNEI. This CDR3 region has 14 residues. The CDR3 DNA reads TGTGCCAGCAGGAGGAGGGCAGCCCAAGAGACCCAGTACTTC. Translated: CASRRRAAQETQYF.

This clonotype was observed many times. This chain uses TRBV7-9 with TRBJ2-7; 9 bases fit TRBD2. Germline trimming cut 3 bases from V and 1 base from J; bases unmatched to any gene: 10. The CDR3 covers 17 residues. Germline assignment: CDR1 SEHNR and CDR2 FQNEAQ (reference sequence). For the CDR3, the DNA is TGTGCCAGCAGCTTTAGCGGGAGAGGAGGACGTTCCTACGAGCAGTACTTC. Amino acid sequence: CASSFSGRGGRSYEQYF.

This clonotype was seen only a few times. The chain employs TRBV7-8 and TRBJ2-3; D unclear. The CDR3 is made up of 17 amino acids. CDR1 SGHVS and CDR2 FQNEAQ come from the germline V gene. V was trimmed by 4 bases and J by 6 bases, leaving 23 bases between them. In nucleotides, the CDR3 is TGTGCCAGCAGCTCCCCGACGACCATCGGAAGTTCTGATACGCAGTATTTT. Protein sequence: CASSSPTTIGSSDTQYF.

Turning to this clonotype: This may be a read error: a much more frequent sequence differs by one nucleotide. The chain recombines TRBV14 with TRBJ2-7; D gene unclear. Trimming left V 2 bases short and J 5 bases short, with 4 bases between. Germline V gives CDR1 SGHDN, CDR2 FVKESK. This CDR3 has 11 residues. The CDR3 reads CASSQLHEQYF. CDR3 DNA: TGTGCCAGCAGCCAACTCCACGAGCAGTACTTC.

The chain uses TRBV7-9 and TRBJ1-1; 11 bases align to TRBD1. There are 15 residues in the CDR3. Per germline, CDR1 SEHNR and CDR2 FQNEAQ (reference sequence). V dropped 3 bases and J dropped 4; count of bases not matched to a gene: 4. The CDR3 is CASSLGQGVGTEAFF. The CDR3 coding sequence is TGTGCCAGCAGCTTGGGACAGGGGGTCGGCACTGAAGCTTTCTTT.

To note about this clonotype: A clone one base away is much larger, so this may be a read error. J is TRBJ2-7 and V is TRBV2; D unclear. The CDR3 covers 12 residues. Germline CDR1 reads SNHLY; CDR2 reads FYNNEI. DNA of the CDR3: TGTGCCGGCAGTTATGGGGTACCCGAGCAGTACTTC. Amino acid sequence: CAGSYGVPEQYF.

The V gene is TRBV15, the J gene TRBJ1-5; D is undetermined. The ends were cut back, 3 bases at V and 6 bases at J, with 12 bases in the middle. This CDR3 comprises 14 residues. Germline V gene sequence: CDR1 LNHNV, CDR2 YYDKDF (reference sequence). CDR3 residues: CATSSRIGAQPQHF. The DNA for the CDR3 is TGTGCCACCAGCAGCCGAATAGGCGCTCAGCCCCAGCATTTT.

In this sample, this clonotype turned up many times. The chain recombines TRBV12-3 or TRBV12-4 with TRBJ1-2; 7 nucleotides align to TRBD1. The CDR3 has 15 amino acids. V lost 6 bases and J lost 4; bases outside the gene matches: 11. CDR3 bases: TGTGCCAGCAGGCCCCTAAAAGGGGGCGGCTATGGCTACACCTTC. Translation: CASRPLKGGGYGYTF.

The chain is built from TRBV7-9 and TRBJ2-7, with D possibly TRBD2 on 6 matching bases. CDR1 is SEHNR and CDR2 is FQNEAQ in the germline V gene (reference sequence). V lost 1 base and J lost 6, with 16 bases in between. The CDR3 sequence is 15 residues long. The CDR3 sequence: CASSLDTGGGVEQYF. CDR3 nucleotide sequence: TGTGCCAGCAGCTTAGACACTGGCGGAGGGGTCGAGCAGTACTTC.

The V call is TRBV7-9, the J call TRBJ2-5; 7 positions agree with TRBD1. Germline CDR1 is SEHNR and CDR2 is FQNEAQ (reference sequence). This CDR3 comprises 14 residues. V trimming: 3 bases; J trimming: 2 bases; junction bases outside the gene matches: 3. The CDR3 sequence is CASSLQDRQETQYF. DNA of the CDR3: TGTGCCAGCAGCTTGCAGGACAGGCAAGAGACCCAGTACTTC.

This clonotype occurred many times. CDR3 DNA: TGTGCCAGCAGCTTAGCCCCCCTCGGTGTGGATGCGGAGTACTTC. This gives the protein CASSLAPLGVDAEYF. V and J are TRBV7-9 and TRBJ2-5; D unclear. CDR1 is SEHNR and CDR2 is FQNEAQ in the germline V gene (reference sequence). The CDR3 totals 15 residues. V lost 0 bases, J lost 12 bases, and 20 bases lay in between.

This clonotype has ten or more counts. The chain combines TRBV20-1 with TRBJ1-5; 9 positions match TRBD1. Germline CDR1 DFQATT, CDR2 SNEGSKA (reference sequence). The CDR3 length is 15 residues. V shed 5 bases and J 4 bases; nucleotides not matched to a gene: 9. The CDR3 reads CSASPTGTGNQPQHF. The CDR3 region has the DNA TGCAGTGCTTCGCCAACCGGGACAGGGAATCAGCCCCAGCATTTT.

In its sample, this clonotype was seen many times. V is TRBV29-1 and J is TRBJ2-2; 9 nucleotides align to TRBD2. V trimming: 3 bases; J trimming: 5 bases; junction bases outside the gene matches: 7. Per germline, CDR1 SQVTM and CDR2 ANQGSEA. The length of the CDR3 is 15 residues. In DNA, the CDR3 is TGCAGCGTTGAGATAGCGGGAGAAGGAACCGGGGAGCTGTTTTTT. Amino acids: CSVEIAGEGTGELFF.

CDR3 loop: CASNTVTAKNIQYF. The CDR3 coding sequence is TGTGCCAGCAACACAGTGACTGCCAAAAACATTCAGTACTTC. This chain joins TRBV6-1 and TRBJ2-4; D call uncertain. This CDR3 comprises 14 residues. CDR1 is MNHNS, CDR2 SASEGT, per germline. V shed 7 bases and J shed 1 base, with 11 bases lying between them.

This clonotype was counted between two and nine times. A much larger clone is a single base away; this may be a read error. The rearrangement uses TRBV11-2 and TRBJ2-5; 7 bases map to TRBD1. Losses at the gene ends were 6 bases for V and 1 base for J; bases not matched to a gene: 5. The CDR3 sequence is 14 residues long. Germline CDR1 reads SGHAT; CDR2 reads FQNNGV. The chain's CDR3 is CASRPTGRQETQYF. CDR3 DNA sequence: TGTGCCAGCAGACCGACAGGGCGCCAAGAGACCCAGTACTTC.